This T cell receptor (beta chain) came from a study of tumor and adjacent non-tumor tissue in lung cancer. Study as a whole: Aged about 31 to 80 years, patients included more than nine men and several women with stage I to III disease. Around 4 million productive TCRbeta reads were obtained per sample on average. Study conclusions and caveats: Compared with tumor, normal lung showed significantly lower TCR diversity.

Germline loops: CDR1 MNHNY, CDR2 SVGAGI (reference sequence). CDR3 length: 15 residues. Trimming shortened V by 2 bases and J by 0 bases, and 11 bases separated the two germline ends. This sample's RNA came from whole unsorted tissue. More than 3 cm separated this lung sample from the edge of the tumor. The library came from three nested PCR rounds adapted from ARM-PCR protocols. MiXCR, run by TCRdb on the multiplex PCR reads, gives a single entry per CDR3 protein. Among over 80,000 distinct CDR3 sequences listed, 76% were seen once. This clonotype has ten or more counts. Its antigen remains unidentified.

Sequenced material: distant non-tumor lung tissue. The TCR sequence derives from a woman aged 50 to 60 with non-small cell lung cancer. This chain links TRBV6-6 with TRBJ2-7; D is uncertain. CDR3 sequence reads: CASSYGSVSSYEQYF. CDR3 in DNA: TGTGCCAGCAGTTACGGCAGCGTGAGCTCCTACGAGCAGTACTTC.